This record looks at one TCR beta chain sequence and its context. Its antigen remains unidentified. This sample is drawn from a study of T cell responses to AZD1222 COVID-19 vaccine. Study-level background: Pooling covered second doses at about 4 or about 12 weeks.

Study conclusions and caveats: Mostly white British, mostly female donors; authors suggested clonal diversity may be underestimated. Regions left unmutated in variants are reportedly the target of nearly half of spike-specific TCRs. Among those given AZD1222, only 5 to 7 were seropositive at baseline.

Germline V gene sequence: CDR1 SQVTM, CDR2 ANQGSEA. Germline trimming cut 7 bases from V and 5 bases from J; bases unmatched to any gene: 7. CDR3 length equals 13 residues. Clones were read by immunoSEQ multiplex PCR, and TCRdb kept only the in-frame ones, dropping some. The table has about 150,000 clones, around 90% seen once. The sequenced sample was peripheral blood, obtained on day 0 of AZD1222 vaccination. The TCR was taken from an adult in good health. This sequence joins TRBV29-1 and TRBJ2-1; 8 positions match TRBD2. CDR3 nucleotide sequence: TGCAGCGCCCCGGGACTAGGAAACAATGAGCAGTTCTTC. Translation gives CSAPGLGNNEQFF.